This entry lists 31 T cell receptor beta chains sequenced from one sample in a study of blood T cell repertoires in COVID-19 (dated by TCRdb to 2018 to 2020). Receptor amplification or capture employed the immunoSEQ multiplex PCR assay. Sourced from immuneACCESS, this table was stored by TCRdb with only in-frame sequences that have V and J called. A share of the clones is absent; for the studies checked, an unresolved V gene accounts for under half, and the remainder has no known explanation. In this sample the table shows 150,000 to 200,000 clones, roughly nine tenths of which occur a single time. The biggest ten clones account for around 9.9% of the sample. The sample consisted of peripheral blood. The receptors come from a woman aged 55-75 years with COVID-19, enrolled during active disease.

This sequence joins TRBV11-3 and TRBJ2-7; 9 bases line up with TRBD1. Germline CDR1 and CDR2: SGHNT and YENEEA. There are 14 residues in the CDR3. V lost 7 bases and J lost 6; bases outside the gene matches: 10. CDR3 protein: CASTGTGWSGEQYF. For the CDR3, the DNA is TGTGCCAGCACCGGGACAGGGTGGTCTGGCGAGCAGTACTTC.

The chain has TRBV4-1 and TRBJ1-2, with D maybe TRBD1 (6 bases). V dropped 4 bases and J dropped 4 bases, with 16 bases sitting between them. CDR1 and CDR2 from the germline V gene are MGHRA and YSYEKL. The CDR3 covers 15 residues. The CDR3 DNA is TGCGCCAGCAGCCTAATACAGGGAAGGGTCTATGGCTACACCTTC. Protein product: CASSLIQGRVYGYTF.

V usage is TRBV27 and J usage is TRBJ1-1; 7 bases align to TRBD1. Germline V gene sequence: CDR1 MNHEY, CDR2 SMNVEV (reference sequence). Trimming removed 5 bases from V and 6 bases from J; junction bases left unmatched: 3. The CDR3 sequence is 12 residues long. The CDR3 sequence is CASSPGTAEAFF. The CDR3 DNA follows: TGTGCCAGCAGTCCGGGGACAGCTGAAGCTTTCTTT.

CDR3 in DNA: TGTGCCAGCAGCCAAGGATCAGGGAGGGGGGAGACCCAGTACTTC. It specifies CASSQGSGRGETQYF. The V gene is TRBV3-1 (or the pseudogene TRBV3-2), the J gene TRBJ2-5, with a weak D call TRBD2 (7 bases). Trimming shortened V by 1 base and J by 5 bases, and 14 bases separated the two germline ends. Germline assignment: CDR1 LGHDT and CDR2 YNNKEL (reference sequence). This CDR3 spans 15 amino acids.

Here the CDR3 reads CASSNSGMNTGELFF. As DNA, the CDR3 is TGTGCCAGCAGTAATAGCGGAATGAACACCGGGGAGCTGTTTTTT. The gene calls are TRBV2 and TRBJ2-2; tentatively, D is TRBD2 (6 bases). The germline CDR1 and CDR2 sequences are SNHLY and FYNNEI. This CDR3 spans 15 amino acids. Trimming removed 5 bases from V and 1 base from J, with 11 bases in between. Full variable domain (missing parts from reference TRBV2 and TRBJ2-2): EPEVTQTPSHQVTQMGQEVILRCVPISNHLYFYWYRQILGQKVEFLVSFYNNEISEKSEIFDDQFSVERPDGSNFTLKIRSTKLEDSAMYFCASSNSGMNTGELFFGEGSRLTVL.

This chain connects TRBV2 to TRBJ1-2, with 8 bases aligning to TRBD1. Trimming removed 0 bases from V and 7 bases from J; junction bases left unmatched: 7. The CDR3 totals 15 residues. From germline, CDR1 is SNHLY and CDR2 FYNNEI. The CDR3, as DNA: TGTGCCAGCAGTGAAGCGTCTTCAGGGGGCCGTGGCTACACCTTC. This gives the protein CASSEASSGGRGYTF.

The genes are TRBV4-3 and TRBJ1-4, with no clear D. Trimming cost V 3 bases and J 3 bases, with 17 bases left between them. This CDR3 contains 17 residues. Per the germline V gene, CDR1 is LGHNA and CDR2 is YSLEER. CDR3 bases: TGCGCCAGCAGCCACCATGCGGATTCGGCGGCTAATGAAAAACTGTTTTTT. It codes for CASSHHADSAANEKLFF.

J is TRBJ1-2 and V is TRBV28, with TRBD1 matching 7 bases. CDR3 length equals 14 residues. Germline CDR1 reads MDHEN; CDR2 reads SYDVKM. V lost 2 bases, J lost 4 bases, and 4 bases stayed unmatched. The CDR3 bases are TGTGCCAGCAGTTTAGGACAGGTAGTCTATGGCTACACCTTC. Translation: CASSLGQVVYGYTF.

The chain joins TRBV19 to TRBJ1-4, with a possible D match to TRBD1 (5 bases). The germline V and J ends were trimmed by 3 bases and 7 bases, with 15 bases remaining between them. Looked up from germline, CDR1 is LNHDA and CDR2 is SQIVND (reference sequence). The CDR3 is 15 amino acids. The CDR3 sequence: CASSIQGRVGEKLFF. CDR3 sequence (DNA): TGTGCCAGTAGTATTCAAGGCAGGGTGGGTGAAAAACTGTTTTTT.

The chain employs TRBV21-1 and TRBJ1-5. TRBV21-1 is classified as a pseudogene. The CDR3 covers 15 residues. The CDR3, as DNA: TGTGCCAGCAGCAAACCGCGGTATAGCAATCAGCCCCAGCATTTT. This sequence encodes CASSKPRYSNQPQHF.

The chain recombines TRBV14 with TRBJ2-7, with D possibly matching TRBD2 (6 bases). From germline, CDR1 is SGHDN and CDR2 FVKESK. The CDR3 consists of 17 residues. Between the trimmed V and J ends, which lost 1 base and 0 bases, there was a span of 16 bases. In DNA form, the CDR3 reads TGTGCCAGCAGCCAAGGGCGGGGAAAATTAAGCTCCTACGAGCAGTACTTC. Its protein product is CASSQGRGKLSSYEQYF.

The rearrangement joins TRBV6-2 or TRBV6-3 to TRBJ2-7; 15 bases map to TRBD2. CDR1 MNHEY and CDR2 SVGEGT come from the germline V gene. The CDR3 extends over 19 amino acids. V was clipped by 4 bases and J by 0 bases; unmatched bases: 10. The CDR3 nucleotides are TGTGCCAGCAGTTTTCCGGGACTAGCGGGAGGCCCCCTCTCCTACGAGCAGTACTTC. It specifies CASSFPGLAGGPLSYEQYF.

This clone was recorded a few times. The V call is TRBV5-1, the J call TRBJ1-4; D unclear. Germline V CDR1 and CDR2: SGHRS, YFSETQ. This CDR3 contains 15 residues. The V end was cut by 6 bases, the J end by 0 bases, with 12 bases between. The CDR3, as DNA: TGCGCCAGCACCCGAAACACAGCAACTAATGAAAAACTGTTTTTT. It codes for CASTRNTATNEKLFF.

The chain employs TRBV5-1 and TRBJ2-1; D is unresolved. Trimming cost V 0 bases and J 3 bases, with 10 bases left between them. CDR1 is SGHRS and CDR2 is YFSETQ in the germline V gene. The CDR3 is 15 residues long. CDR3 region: CASSLVAFLYNEQFF. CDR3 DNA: TGCGCCAGCAGCTTGGTAGCTTTTCTCTACAATGAGCAGTTCTTC. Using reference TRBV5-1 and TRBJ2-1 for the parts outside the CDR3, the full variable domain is KAGVTQTPRYLIKTRGQQVTLSCSPISGHRSVSWYQQTPGQGLQFLFEYFSETQRNKGNFPGRFSGRQFSNSRSEMNVSTLELGDSALYLCASSLVAFLYNEQFFGPGTRLTVL.

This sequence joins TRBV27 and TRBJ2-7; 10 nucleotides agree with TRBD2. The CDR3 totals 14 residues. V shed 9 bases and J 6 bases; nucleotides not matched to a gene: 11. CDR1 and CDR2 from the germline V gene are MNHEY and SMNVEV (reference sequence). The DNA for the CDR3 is TGTGCCAGTAGGAGGCTAGCGGGGGAGGCCGAGCAGTACTTC. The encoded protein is CASRRLAGEAEQYF.

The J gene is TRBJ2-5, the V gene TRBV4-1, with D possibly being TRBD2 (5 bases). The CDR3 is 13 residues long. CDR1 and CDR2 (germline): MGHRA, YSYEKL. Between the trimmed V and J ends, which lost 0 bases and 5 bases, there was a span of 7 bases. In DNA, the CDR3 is TGCGCCAGCAGCCAAGACCCGGGGGAGACCCAGTACTTC. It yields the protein CASSQDPGETQYF.

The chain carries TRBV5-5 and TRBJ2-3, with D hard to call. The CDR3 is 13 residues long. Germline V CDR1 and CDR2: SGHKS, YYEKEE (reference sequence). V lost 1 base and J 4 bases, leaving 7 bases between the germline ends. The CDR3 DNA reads TGTGCCAGCAGCTTGCTGAGCCCAGATACGCAGTATTTT. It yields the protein CASSLLSPDTQYF.

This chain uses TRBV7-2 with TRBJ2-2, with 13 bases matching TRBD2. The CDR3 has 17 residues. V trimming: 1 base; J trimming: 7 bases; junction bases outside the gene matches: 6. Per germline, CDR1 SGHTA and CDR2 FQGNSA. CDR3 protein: CASSLGTSGSRDGELFF. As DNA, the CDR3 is TGTGCCAGCAGCTTAGGGACTAGCGGGAGTAGGGACGGGGAGCTGTTTTTT.

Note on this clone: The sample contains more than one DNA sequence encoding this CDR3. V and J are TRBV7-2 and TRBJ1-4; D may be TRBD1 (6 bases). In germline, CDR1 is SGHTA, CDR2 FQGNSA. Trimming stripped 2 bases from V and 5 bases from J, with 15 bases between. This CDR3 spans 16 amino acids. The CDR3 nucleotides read TGTGCCAGCAGCTTATTGGGAGGGGGAGTGAATGAAAAACTGTTTTTT. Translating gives CASSLLGGGVNEKLFF.

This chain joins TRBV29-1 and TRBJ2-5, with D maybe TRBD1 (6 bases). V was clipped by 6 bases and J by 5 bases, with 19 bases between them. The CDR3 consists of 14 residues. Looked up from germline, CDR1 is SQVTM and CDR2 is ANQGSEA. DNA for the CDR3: TGCAGCGTAGAACCCCTTCAGGGGTGGGAGACCCAGTACTTC. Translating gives CSVEPLQGWETQYF.

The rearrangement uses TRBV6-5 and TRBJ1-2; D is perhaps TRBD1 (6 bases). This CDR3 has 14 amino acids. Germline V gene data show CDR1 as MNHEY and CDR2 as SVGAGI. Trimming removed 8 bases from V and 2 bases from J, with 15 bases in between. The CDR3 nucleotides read TGTGCCAGCGGGGCAGGGGCATCAAACTATGGCTACACCTTC. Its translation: CASGAGASNYGYTF.

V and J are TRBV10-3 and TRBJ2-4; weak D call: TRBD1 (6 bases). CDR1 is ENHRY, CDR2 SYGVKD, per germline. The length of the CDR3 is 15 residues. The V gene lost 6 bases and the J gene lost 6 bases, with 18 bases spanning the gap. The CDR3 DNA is TGTGCCATCAGCCCTACCAGGACAGAAAGAAACATTCAGTACTTC. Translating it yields CAISPTRTERNIQYF.

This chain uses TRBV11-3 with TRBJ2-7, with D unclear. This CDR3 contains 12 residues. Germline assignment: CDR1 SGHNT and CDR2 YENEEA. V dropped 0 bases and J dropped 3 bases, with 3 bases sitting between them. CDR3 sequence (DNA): TGTGCCAGCAGCTTAGACAACTACGAGCAGTACTTC. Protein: CASSLDNYEQYF.

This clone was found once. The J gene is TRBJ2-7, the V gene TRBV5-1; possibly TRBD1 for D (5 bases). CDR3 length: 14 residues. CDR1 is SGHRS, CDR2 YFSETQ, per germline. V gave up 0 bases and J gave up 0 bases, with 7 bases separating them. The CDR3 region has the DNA TGCGCCAGCAGCTTGGGACAGAGCTCCTACGAGCAGTACTTC. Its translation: CASSLGQSSYEQYF. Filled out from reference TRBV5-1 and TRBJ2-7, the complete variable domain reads KAGVTQTPRYLIKTRGQQVTLSCSPISGHRSVSWYQQTPGQGLQFLFEYFSETQRNKGNFPGRFSGRQFSNSRSEMNVSTLELGDSALYLCASSLGQSSYEQYFGPGTRLTVT.

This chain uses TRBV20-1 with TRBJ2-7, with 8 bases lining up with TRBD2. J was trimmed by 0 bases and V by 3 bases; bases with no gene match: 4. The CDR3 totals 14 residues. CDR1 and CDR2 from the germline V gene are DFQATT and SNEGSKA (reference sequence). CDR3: CSASFSGVSYEQYF. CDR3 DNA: TGCAGTGCTAGTTTTAGCGGGGTCTCCTACGAGCAGTACTTC.

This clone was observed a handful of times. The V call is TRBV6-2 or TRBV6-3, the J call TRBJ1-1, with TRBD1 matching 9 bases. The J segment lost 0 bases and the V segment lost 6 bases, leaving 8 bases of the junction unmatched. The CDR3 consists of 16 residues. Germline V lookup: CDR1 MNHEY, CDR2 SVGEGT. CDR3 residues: CASSPGTGKMNTEAFF. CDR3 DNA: TGTGCCAGCAGCCCCGGGACAGGGAAGATGAACACTGAAGCTTTCTTT.

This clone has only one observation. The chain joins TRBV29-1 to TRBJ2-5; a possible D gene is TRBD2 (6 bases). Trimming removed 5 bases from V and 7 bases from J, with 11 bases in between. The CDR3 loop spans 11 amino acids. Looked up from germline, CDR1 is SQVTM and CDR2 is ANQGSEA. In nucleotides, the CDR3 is TGCAGCGTTAGGGAGGAAGGGACCCAGTACTTC. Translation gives CSVREEGTQYF.

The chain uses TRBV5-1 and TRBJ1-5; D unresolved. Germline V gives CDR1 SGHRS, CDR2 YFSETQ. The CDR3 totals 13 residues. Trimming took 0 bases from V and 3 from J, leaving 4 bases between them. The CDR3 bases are TGCGCCAGCAGCTTGGACAACAATCAGCCCCAGCATTTT. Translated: CASSLDNNQPQHF.

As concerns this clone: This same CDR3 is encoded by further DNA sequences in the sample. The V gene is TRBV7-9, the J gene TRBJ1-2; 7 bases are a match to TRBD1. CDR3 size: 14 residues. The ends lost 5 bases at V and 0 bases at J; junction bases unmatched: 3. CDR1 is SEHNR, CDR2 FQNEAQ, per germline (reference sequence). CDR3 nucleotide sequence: TGTGCCAGCAGCATAGGACAGGCTAACTATGGCTACACCTTC. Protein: CASSIGQANYGYTF.

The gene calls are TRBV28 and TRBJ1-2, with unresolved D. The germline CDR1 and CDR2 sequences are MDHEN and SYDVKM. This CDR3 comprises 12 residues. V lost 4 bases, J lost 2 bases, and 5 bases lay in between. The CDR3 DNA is TGTGCCAGCAGTTCAGGAAACTATGGCTACACCTTC. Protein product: CASSSGNYGYTF.

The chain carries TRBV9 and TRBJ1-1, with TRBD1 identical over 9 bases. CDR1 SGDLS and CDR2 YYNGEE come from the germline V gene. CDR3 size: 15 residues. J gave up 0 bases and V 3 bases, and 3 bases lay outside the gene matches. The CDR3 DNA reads TGTGCCAGCAGCGGGAACAGGGGGCTGAACACTGAAGCTTTCTTT. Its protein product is CASSGNRGLNTEAFF. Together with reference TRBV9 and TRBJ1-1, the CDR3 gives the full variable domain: DSGVTQTPKHLITATGQRVTLRCSPRSGDLSVYWYQQSLDQGLQFLIQYYNGEERAKGNILERFSAQQFPDLHSELNLSSLELGDSALYFCASSGNRGLNTEAFFGQGTRLTVV.